This T cell receptor (beta chain) originates from a study of T-cell reconstitution after alpha-beta-depleted transplantation in children. Molecular barcoding with unique molecular identifiers was used for the TCRbeta library. TCRdb used MiXCR to reprocess the PCR reads, holding one entry per CDR3 protein. The sample records about 610,000 distinct CDR3 sequences, about 10% being singletons. Deletions cut 1 base from V and 4 bases from J, with 16 bases between. The CDR3 has 16 amino acids. CDR1 and CDR2 (germline): SGHTA, FQGTGA. This clonotype was recorded at least ten times. V and J are TRBV7-3 and TRBJ1-2; no definite D call. This sample comprised PBMCs from the stem cell graft donor, obtained from the stem cell graft. The receptor was derived from a human donor who donated a stem cell graft to a child with acute myeloid leukemia. The CDR3, as DNA: TGTGCCAGCAGCTTAAGGGTTGGCAGGATCGGCTATGGCTACACCTTC. This gives the protein CASSLRVGRIGYGYTF.